This TCR beta chain appears in the sequencing data of a study of cytomegalovirus exposure and HLA in healthy donors. Germline CDR1 and CDR2: MGHRA and YSYEKL. The CDR3 has 17 amino acids. V lost 0 bases to trimming and J lost 4 bases, with 18 bases between them. With 60 Vbeta and 13 Jbeta primers, the PCR was carried out. The protocol was immunoSEQ multiplex PCR, while the TCRdb copy is restricted to in-frame clones and leaves out a portion. The sample has approximately 150,000 clones; approximately 78% are singletons. Material for sequencing was PBMCs. The chain uses TRBV4-1 and TRBJ1-1; no reliable D call. The clonotype originates from a woman aged 18 to 35 in good health and CMV-seropositive. CDR3 nucleotide sequence: TGCGCCAGCAGCCAAGAAGGGCGGGTCACATCGGGCACTGAAGCTTTCTTT. Translating it yields CASSQEGRVTSGTEAFF.